The clone carrying this TCR beta chain was seen ten or more times. Its antigen is undetermined. The sample belongs to a study of early T cells in non-severe SARS-CoV-2 infection. Study findings and constraints: The matching step, a VDJdb search, favored anti-spike CD8 responses and missed private and CD4 specificities.

The CDR3 is 17 residues long. V was clipped by 3 bases and J by 4 bases; unmatched bases: 5. Germline CDR1 is SSHAT and CDR2 is FNYEAQ (reference sequence). TCRdb re-derived calls from the 5' RACE reads in MiXCR, one entry per CDR3 protein. The sample contains about 77,000 distinct CDR3 sequences, roughly 5.3% of which appear only once. V usage is TRBV7-7 and J usage is TRBJ2-3; 15 bases line up with TRBD2. The material sequenced was whole blood, taken at baseline. This receptor was obtained from an adult who was a healthcare worker with PCR-confirmed SARS-CoV-2 infection or an uninfected control (not recorded which). CDR3 sequence (DNA): TGTGCCAGCAGCTTGCGGACTAGCGGGAGGGGTGCAGATACGCAGTATTTT. It translates to CASSLRTSGRGADTQYF.